This passage covers 13 T cell receptor beta chains from one sample sequenced in a study of cytomegalovirus exposure and HLA in healthy donors. 60 Vbeta and 13 Jbeta primers were used in PCR. Libraries were prepared by immunoSEQ multiplex PCR; TCRdb keeps only in-frame clonotypes and omits some of them. The sample table includes 220,000 or so clones. Material: PBMCs. All receptors derive from a girl aged 2 to 10 in good health and CMV-seropositive.

The rearrangement links TRBV19 to TRBJ2-5; the match to TRBD2 covers 12 bases. The CDR3 is made up of 15 amino acids. The V segment lost 5 bases and the J segment 4 bases; nucleotides outside the gene matches: 5. Looked up from germline, CDR1 is LNHDA and CDR2 is SQIVND (reference sequence). The chain's CDR3 is CASSELAGGSETQYF. The CDR3 DNA follows: TGTGCCAGTAGTGAACTAGCGGGAGGCTCAGAGACCCAGTACTTC.

J is TRBJ2-2 and V is TRBV5-6; D not certain. CDR3 length: 16 residues. V lost 0 bases and J lost 0, with 9 bases in between. The germline CDR1 and CDR2 sequences are SGHDT and YYEEEE. In DNA form, the CDR3 reads TGTGCCAGCAGCTTGGCCGGCCAGGCGAACACCGGGGAGCTGTTTTTT. Translation: CASSLAGQANTGELFF.

The V and J genes are TRBV5-6 and TRBJ2-1; 7 nucleotides align to TRBD1. Trimming removed 5 bases from V and 7 bases from J; junction bases left unmatched: 15. Germline CDR1 is SGHDT and CDR2 is YYEEEE. This CDR3 has 16 amino acids. The CDR3 nucleotides read TGTGCCAGCAGTAAAAGGACAGGAGGTTCAGGTAATGAGCAGTTCTTC. Translating it yields CASSKRTGGSGNEQFF.

V and J are TRBV6-1 and TRBJ2-2, with 9 bases identical to TRBD1. The CDR3 contains 13 residues. The junction had 4 bases not matched to a gene; V was cut back by 10 bases and J by 4 bases. Germline V CDR1 and CDR2: MNHNS, SASEGT. CDR3 bases: TGTGCCAACCAGGACAGGGGCACCGGGGAGCTGTTTTTT. This translates into CANQDRGTGELFF.

J is TRBJ2-2 and V is TRBV18, with 12 bases that match TRBD2. The J segment lost 0 bases and the V segment lost 6 bases, leaving 8 bases of the junction unmatched. CDR3 length: 18 residues. Germline CDR1 reads KGHSH; CDR2 reads LQKENI. In DNA form, the CDR3 reads TGTGCCAGCTCCCACCGGGGACTAGCGGGCGCGAACACCGGGGAGCTGTTTTTT. Its protein product is CASSHRGLAGANTGELFF. The full variable domain, its missing parts supplied by reference TRBV18 and TRBJ2-2, is NAGVMQNPRHLVRRRGQEARLRCSPMKGHSHVYWYRQLPEEGLKFMVYLQKENIIDESGMPKERFSAEFPKEGPSILRIQQVVRGDSAAYFCASSHRGLAGANTGELFFGEGSRLTVL.

The rearrangement uses TRBV28 and TRBJ2-3; no clear D gene. The CDR3 has 12 residues. Germline CDR1 and CDR2: MDHEN and SYDVKM. V lost 3 bases to trimming and J lost 5 bases, with 6 bases between them. The DNA for the CDR3 is TGTGCCAGCAGTTTTCGGAGAGATACGCAGTATTTT. It translates to CASSFRRDTQYF.

V gene TRBV25-1 combines with J gene TRBJ2-3, with 11 bases lining up with TRBD2. This CDR3 has 17 residues. CDR1 MGHDK and CDR2 SYGVNS come from the germline V gene. Trimming took 2 bases from V and 0 from J; bases not matched to a gene: 4. The CDR3 coding sequence is TGTGCCAGCAGTGAACTAGCGGGAGGTCCTAGCACAGATACGCAGTATTTT. Its translation is CASSELAGGPSTDTQYF. Filled out from reference TRBV25-1 and TRBJ2-3, the complete variable domain reads EADIYQTPRYLVIGTGKKITLECSQTMGHDKMYWYQQDPGMELHLIHYSYGVNSTEKGDLSSESTVSRIRTEHFPLTLESARPSHTSQYLCASSELAGGPSTDTQYFGPGTRLTVL.

J is TRBJ2-5 and V is TRBV6-5; D is uncertain. The CDR3 runs 13 residues. V lost 5 bases and J 7 bases, leaving 14 bases between the germline ends. Per the germline V gene, CDR1 is MNHEY and CDR2 is SVGAGI. In nucleotides, the CDR3 is TGTGCCAGCAGTCAACCGCCCACCGGGACCCAGTACTTC. It yields the protein CASSQPPTGTQYF.

The chain is built from TRBV6-1 and TRBJ2-5; 13 bases are shared with TRBD2. This CDR3 is built from 18 residues. CDR1 MNHNS and CDR2 SASEGT come from the germline V gene. The ends lost 4 bases at V and 3 bases at J; junction bases unmatched: 11. CDR3 in amino acids: CASSVDPPGLAGEETQYF. The CDR3 nucleotides are TGTGCCAGCAGTGTTGACCCCCCTGGACTAGCGGGAGAAGAGACCCAGTACTTC.

The chain couples TRBV5-1 to TRBJ2-7, with D possibly matching TRBD2 (6 bases). This CDR3 contains 13 residues. V lost 2 bases, J lost 2 bases, and 8 bases lay in between. Germline V gene data show CDR1 as SGHRS and CDR2 as YFSETQ. Here the CDR3 DNA reads TGCGCCAGCAGCTTTTCGGGAGCCTACGAGCAGTACTTC. Its protein is CASSFSGAYEQYF. The whole variable domain, filled in from reference TRBV5-1 and TRBJ2-7, reads KAGVTQTPRYLIKTRGQQVTLSCSPISGHRSVSWYQQTPGQGLQFLFEYFSETQRNKGNFPGRFSGRQFSNSRSEMNVSTLELGDSALYLCASSFSGAYEQYFGPGTRLTVT.

The V and J genes are TRBV19 and TRBJ2-6; perhaps TRBD1 as D (6 bases). Germline assignment: CDR1 LNHDA and CDR2 SQIVND (reference sequence). The CDR3 extends over 15 amino acids. The V end lost 4 bases, the J end lost 2 bases, and 9 bases lay between the germline ends. Here the CDR3 DNA reads TGTGCCAGTAGTAAGGCAGGGGCTGGGGCCAACGTCCTGACTTTC. Translating it yields CASSKAGAGANVLTF.

This chain connects TRBV10-3 to TRBJ2-5; 11 positions agree with TRBD2. The J call is doubtful: the DNA matches TRBJ2-7 better. CDR1 and CDR2 (germline): ENHRY, SYGVKD. The CDR3 consists of 15 residues. CDR3 coding DNA: TGTGCCATCAGTGTCGGGACTAGCGGCTCCTACGAGCAGTACTTC. Residues: CAISVGTSGSYEQYF.

The chain employs TRBV6-5 and TRBJ2-7; no clear D gene. Germline CDR1 reads MNHEY; CDR2 reads SVGAGI. The CDR3 runs to 12 residues. Trimming pared 2 bases from V and 7 bases from J, leaving 9 bases between. The chain's CDR3 is CASSYDSGEQYF. The CDR3, as DNA: TGTGCCAGCAGTTACGACTCTGGAGAGCAGTACTTC.